The next 4 T cell receptor beta chains were all read from a single sample in a study of blood T cell repertoires in COVID-19. Libraries were prepared by immunoSEQ multiplex PCR; TCRdb keeps only in-frame clonotypes and omits some of them. The data show roughly 190,000 clones, roughly 80% seen once. Sequencing was performed on peripheral blood. Receptor source: a woman aged 45 to 65 with acute or convalescent COVID-19.

The chain links TRBV7-9 to TRBJ2-6, with D possibly being TRBD2 (5 bases). Trimming took 7 bases from V and 3 from J, leaving 10 bases between them. Germline-derived CDR1 and CDR2 are SEHNR and FQNEAQ (reference sequence). The CDR3 consists of 14 residues. CDR3 region: CASMRELGANVLTF. The CDR3 nucleotides are TGTGCCAGCATGAGGGAGCTTGGGGCCAACGTCCTGACTTTC.

This clone was counted once. The V gene is TRBV25-1, the J gene TRBJ1-2; 8 bases align to TRBD1. With 6 bases clipped from V and 2 bases from J, the junction kept 11 bases outside the gene matches. CDR3 size: 16 residues. Germline CDR1 reads MGHDK; CDR2 reads SYGVNS. CDR3 in DNA: TGTGCCAGCAGGAAACTTCCAGGGGGCCAGAACTATGGCTACACCTTC. Its protein is CASRKLPGGQNYGYTF.

In this sample, this clone turned up once. The rearrangement uses TRBV12-1 and TRBJ2-7; TRBD2, the table's D call, lacks a check against the DNA. TRBV12-1 constitutes a pseudogene. This CDR3 is 11 amino acids long. As DNA, the CDR3 is TGTGCCAGCAGCCCCGGAGGGGAGCAGTACTTC. Translation: CASSPGGEQYF.

The chain joins TRBV21-1 to TRBJ2-5; the DNA was not used to check the table's D call, TRBD1. TRBV21-1 is assigned pseudogene status. This CDR3 region has 16 residues. CDR3: CASSQRDRGYQETQYF. CDR3 nucleotides: TGTGCCAGCAGCCAGAGGGACAGGGGGTACCAAGAGACCCAGTACTTC.